This T cell receptor (beta chain) was observed in a study of cytomegalovirus exposure and HLA in healthy donors. Notes on the study in general: Researchers reported in a later analysis that a missense DCLRE1C variant was tied to TCR beta V- and J-gene trimming.

Recording of this donor's CMV serostatus was not done. Researchers ran the PCR with 60 Vbeta and 13 Jbeta primers. The method was immunoSEQ multiplex PCR; TCRdb's version includes in-frame clones alone and lacks a portion of them. This sample has just over 65,000 clones, with 75% to 90% found just once. This CDR3 has 15 amino acids. The V gene's germline CDR1 is MNHNS and CDR2 SASEGT. Losses at the gene ends were 8 bases for V and 0 bases for J; bases not matched to a gene: 7. This clone is a singleton in its sample. Its antigen is undetermined. This TCR came from a human donor in good health. The specimen was PBMCs. This chain connects TRBV6-1 to TRBJ1-1; 9 nucleotides agree with TRBD1. CDR3 sequence: CASDPGTGLNTEAFF. DNA of the CDR3: TGTGCCAGCGATCCCGGGACAGGGTTGAACACTGAAGCTTTCTTT.